This T cell receptor beta chain was recovered during a study of spatial heterogeneity in lung cancer. TCRdb re-analysed the 5' RACE reads in MiXCR, keeping a single row per CDR3 protein. This sample has some 41,000 distinct CDR3 sequences, with 20% to 25% found just once. The CDR3 spans 15 residues. Trimming left V 5 bases short and J 4 bases short, with 17 bases between. Time point here: blood at routine non-recurrence follow-up after resection. This sample comprised PBMCs, obtained at follow-up. The rearrangement joins TRBV12-3 or TRBV12-4 to TRBJ1-1; maybe TRBD1 (6 bases). This sequence originates from a female donor with early-stage non-small cell lung cancer. The DNA of the CDR3 is TGTGCCAGCAGTGTGAAGGGACAATGGGGCACTGAAGCTTTCTTT. Translating it yields CASSVKGQWGTEAFF.